A single T cell receptor (beta chain) is shown here with its context. This CDR3 is built from 16 residues. Unmatched junction bases numbered 12, after V lost 3 bases and J lost 8 bases. Per the germline V gene, CDR1 is MDHEN and CDR2 is SYDVKM. Clones were read by immunoSEQ multiplex PCR, and TCRdb kept only the in-frame ones, dropping some. This table has 150,000 to 200,000 clones, approximately 84% appearing once. These data belong to a study of blood T cell repertoires in COVID-19. The chain uses TRBV28 and TRBJ2-3, with 9 bases matching TRBD2. The sample consisted of PBMCs or T cells enriched from blood (not recorded which). The source is a woman between 40 and 55 years old with acute COVID-19. CDR3 sequence reads: CASSFTSGFARGTQYF. CDR3 sequence (DNA): TGTGCCAGCAGTTTTACTAGCGGGTTTGCCAGGGGTACGCAGTATTTT.